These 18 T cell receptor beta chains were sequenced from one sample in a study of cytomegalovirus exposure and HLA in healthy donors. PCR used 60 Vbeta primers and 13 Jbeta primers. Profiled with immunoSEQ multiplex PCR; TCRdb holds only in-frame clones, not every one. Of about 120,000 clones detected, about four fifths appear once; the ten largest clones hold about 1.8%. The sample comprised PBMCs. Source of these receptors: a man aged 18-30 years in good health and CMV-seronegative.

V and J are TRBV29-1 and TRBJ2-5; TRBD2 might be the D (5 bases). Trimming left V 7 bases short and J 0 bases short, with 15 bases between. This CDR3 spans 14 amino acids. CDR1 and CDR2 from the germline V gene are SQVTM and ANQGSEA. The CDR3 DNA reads TGCAGCGCCCGTAGAGGGTCTAACCAAGAGACCCAGTACTTC. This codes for CSARRGSNQETQYF.

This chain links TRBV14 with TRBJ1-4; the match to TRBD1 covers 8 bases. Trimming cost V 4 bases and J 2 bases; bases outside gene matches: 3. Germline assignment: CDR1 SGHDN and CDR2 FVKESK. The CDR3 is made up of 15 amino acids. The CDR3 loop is CASSLRTGTNEKLFF. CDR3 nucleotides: TGTGCCAGCAGCCTTCGGACAGGGACTAATGAAAAACTGTTTTTT.

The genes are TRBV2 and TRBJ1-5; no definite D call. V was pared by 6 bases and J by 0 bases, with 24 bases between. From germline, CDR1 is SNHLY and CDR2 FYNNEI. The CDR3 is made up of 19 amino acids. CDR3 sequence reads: CASSKGPSGRLDSNQPQHF. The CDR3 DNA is TGTGCCAGCAGCAAGGGCCCTAGTGGGAGATTAGATAGCAATCAGCCCCAGCATTTT. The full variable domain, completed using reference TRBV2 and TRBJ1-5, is EPEVTQTPSHQVTQMGQEVILRCVPISNHLYFYWYRQILGQKVEFLVSFYNNEISEKSEIFDDQFSVERPDGSNFTLKIRSTKLEDSAMYFCASSKGPSGRLDSNQPQHFGDGTRLSIL.

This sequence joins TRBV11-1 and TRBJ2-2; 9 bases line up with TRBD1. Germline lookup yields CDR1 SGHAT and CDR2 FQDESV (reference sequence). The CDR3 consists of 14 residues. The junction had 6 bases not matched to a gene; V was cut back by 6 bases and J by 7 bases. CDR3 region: CASSPGTGNGELFF. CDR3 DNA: TGTGCCAGCAGTCCCGGGACAGGGAACGGGGAGCTGTTTTTT.

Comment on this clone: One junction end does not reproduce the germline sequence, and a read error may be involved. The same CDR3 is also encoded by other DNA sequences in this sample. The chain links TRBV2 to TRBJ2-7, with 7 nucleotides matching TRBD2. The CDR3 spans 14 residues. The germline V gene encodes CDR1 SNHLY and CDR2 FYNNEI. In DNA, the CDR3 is TGTGCCAGCAGTGAGCCTAGCGGAGGCTACGAGCAATACTTC. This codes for CASSEPSGGYEQYF.

In nucleotides, the CDR3 is TGTGCCAGCAGCATTGACATGATAAATGAAGCTTTCTTT. It yields the protein CASSIDMINEAFF. The chain joins TRBV9 to TRBJ1-1; D is undetermined. Germline V CDR1 and CDR2: SGDLS, YYNGEE. Trimming pared 4 bases from V and 7 bases from J, leaving 14 bases between. The CDR3 length is 13 residues.

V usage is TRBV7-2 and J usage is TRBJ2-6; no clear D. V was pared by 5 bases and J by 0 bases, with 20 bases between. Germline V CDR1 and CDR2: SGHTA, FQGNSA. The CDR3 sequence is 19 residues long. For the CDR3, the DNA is TGTGCCAGCAGCACGCGACACTTAGTCCCGAGCTCTGGGGCCAACGTCCTGACTTTC. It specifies CASSTRHLVPSSGANVLTF.

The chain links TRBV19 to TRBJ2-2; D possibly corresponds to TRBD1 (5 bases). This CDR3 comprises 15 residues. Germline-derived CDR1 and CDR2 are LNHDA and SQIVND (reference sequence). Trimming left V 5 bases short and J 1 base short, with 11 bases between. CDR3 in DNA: TGTGCCAGTAGTTATACCCAGGGGAACACCGGGGAGCTGTTTTTT. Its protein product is CASSYTQGNTGELFF.

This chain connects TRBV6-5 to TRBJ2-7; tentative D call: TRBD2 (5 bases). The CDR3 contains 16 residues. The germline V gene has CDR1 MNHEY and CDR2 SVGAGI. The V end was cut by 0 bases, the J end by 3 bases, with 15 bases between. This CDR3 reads CASSYSMLRGSYEQYF. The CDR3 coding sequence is TGTGCCAGCAGTTACTCGATGTTGAGAGGGAGCTACGAGCAGTACTTC.

The CDR3 here is CASSWMGTGDEAFF. The DNA for the CDR3 is TGTGCCAGCAGCTGGATGGGGACAGGGGATGAAGCTTTCTTT. This sequence joins TRBV7-2 and TRBJ1-1; 10 nucleotides line up with TRBD1. The V and J ends lost 4 bases and 7 bases, in that order; junction bases with no gene match: 6. CDR3 length: 14 amino acids. The V gene's germline CDR1 is SGHTA and CDR2 FQGNSA.

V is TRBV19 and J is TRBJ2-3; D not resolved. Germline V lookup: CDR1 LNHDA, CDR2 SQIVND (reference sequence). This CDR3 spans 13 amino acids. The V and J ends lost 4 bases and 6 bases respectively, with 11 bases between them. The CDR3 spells CASSTPPSDTQYF. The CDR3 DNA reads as TGTGCCAGTAGTACCCCCCCTTCGGATACGCAGTATTTT.

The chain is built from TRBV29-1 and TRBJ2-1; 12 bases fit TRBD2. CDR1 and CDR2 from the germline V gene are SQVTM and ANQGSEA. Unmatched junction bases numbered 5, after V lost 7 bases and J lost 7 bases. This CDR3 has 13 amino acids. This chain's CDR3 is CSAPSGGANEQFF. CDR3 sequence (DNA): TGCAGCGCCCCTAGCGGGGGGGCGAATGAGCAGTTCTTC.

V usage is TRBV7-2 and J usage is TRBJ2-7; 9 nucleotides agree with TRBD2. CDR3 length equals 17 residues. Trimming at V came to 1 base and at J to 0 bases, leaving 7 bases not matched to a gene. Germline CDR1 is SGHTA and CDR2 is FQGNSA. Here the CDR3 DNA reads TGTGCCAGCAGCTTAGATTCAGCGGGGGGAGCCTCCTACGAGCAGTACTTC. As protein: CASSLDSAGGASYEQYF.

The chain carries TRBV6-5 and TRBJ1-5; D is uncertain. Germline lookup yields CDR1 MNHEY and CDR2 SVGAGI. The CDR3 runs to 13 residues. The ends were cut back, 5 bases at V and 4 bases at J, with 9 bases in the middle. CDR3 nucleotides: TGTGCCAGCAGTCCATCTCTAAATCAGCCCCAGCATTTT. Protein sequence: CASSPSLNQPQHF.

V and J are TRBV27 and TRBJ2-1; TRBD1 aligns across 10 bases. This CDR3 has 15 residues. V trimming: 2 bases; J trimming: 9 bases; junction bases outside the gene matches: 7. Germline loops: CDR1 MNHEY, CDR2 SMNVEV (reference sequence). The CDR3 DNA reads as TGTGCCAGCAGTTTACGGGGACAGGGGTTGAGTGAGCAGTTCTTC. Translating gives CASSLRGQGLSEQFF.

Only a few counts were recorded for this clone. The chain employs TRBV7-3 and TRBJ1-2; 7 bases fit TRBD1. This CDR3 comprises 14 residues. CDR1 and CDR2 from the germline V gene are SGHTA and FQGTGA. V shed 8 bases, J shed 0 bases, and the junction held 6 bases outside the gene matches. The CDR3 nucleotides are TGTGCCAGCTCCCGGGACAGCTCTAACTATGGCTACACCTTC. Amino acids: CASSRDSSNYGYTF.

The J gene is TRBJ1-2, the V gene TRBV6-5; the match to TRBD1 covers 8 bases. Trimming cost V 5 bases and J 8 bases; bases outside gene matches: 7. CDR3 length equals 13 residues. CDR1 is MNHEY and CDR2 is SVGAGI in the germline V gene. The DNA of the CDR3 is TGTGCCAGCAGTCTGACAGGGGATGGAGGCTACACCTTC. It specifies CASSLTGDGGYTF.

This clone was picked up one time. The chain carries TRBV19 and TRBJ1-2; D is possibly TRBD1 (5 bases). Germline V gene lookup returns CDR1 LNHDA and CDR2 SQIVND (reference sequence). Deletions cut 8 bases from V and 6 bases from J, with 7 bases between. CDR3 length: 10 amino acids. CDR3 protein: CASWGNGYTF. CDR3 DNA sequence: TGTGCCAGTTGGGGCAATGGCTACACCTTC.